Listed below are T cell receptor beta chains from one sample, sequenced in a study of PD-L1 blockade in urothelial cancer. Sequenced by immunoSEQ multiplex PCR; TCRdb stores in-frame clones only, minus some. The table has around 100,000 clones, approximately 90% seen once. The input for sequencing was PBMCs, taken around atezolizumab (anti-PD-L1) treatment. These receptors originate from a man aged 60-69 years with urothelial cancer. Both conserved end residues are part of each CDR3. The D gene is left open where the match is weak. A row's size may be missing; if present it is once, few, many or a size class.

D	size	V	J	CDR3	DNA
TRBD2	once	TRBV2	TRBJ2-2	CASSVGGSGTGELFF	TGTGCCAGCAGTGTCGGGGGGTCCGGTACCGGGGAGCTGTTTTTT
-	-	TRBV6-4	TRBJ2-2	CASSLNRDSTGELFF	TGTGCCAGCAGCCTTAACCGGGACTCCACCGGGGAGCTGTTTTTT
TRBD2	-	TRBV4-3	TRBJ2-1	CASSQEMGRLAGASNEQFF	TGCGCCAGCAGCCAAGAAATGGGCAGACTAGCGGGAGCGTCGAATGAGCAGTTCTTC
-	-	TRBV7-2	TRBJ1-2	CASSLVGGSYGYTF	TGTGCCAGCAGCTTAGTCGGGGGGTCCTATGGCTACACCTTC
-	-	TRBV6-1	TRBJ2-7	CASSEGASATYEQYF	TGTGCCAGCAGTGAAGGGGCTAGCGCGACCTACGAGCAGTACTTC
TRBD1	-	TRBV5-1	TRBJ2-6	CASSQGTGTSGANVLTF	TGCGCCAGCAGCCAGGGGACAGGGACCTCTGGGGCCAACGTCCTGACTTTC
TRBD2	-	TRBV7-2	TRBJ2-7	CASSTGLAGVSSYEQYF	TGTGCCAGCAGCACGGGACTAGCGGGGGTGAGCTCCTACGAGCAGTACTTC
-	-	TRBV5-4	TRBJ1-2	CASSLWGNYGYTF	TGTGCCAGCAGCTTGTGGGGCAACTATGGCTACACCTTC
-	-	TRBV2	TRBJ1-3	CASSESASGSGNTIYF	TGTGCCAGCAGTGAAAGCGCTTCAGGGTCGGGAAACACCATATATTTT
-	-	TRBV15	TRBJ1-5	CATSRDYSNQPQHF	TGTGCCACCAGCAGAGATTATAGCAATCAGCCCCAGCATTTT
-	-	TRBV30	TRBJ1-3	CAWYRSGNTIYF	TGTGCCTGGTACAGGAGCGGAAACACCATATATTTT
-	-	TRBV5-1	TRBJ2-5	CASSLELALQETQYF	TGCGCCAGCAGCTTGGAACTAGCCCTCCAAGAGACCCAGTACTTC
-	-	TRBV29-1	TRBJ2-1	CSVAGISYNEQFF	TGCAGCGTTGCGGGTATCTCCTACAATGAGCAGTTCTTC
-	-	TRBV6-5	TRBJ1-4	CASSRYADEKLFF	TGTGCCAGCAGCCGATATGCGGATGAAAAACTGTTTTTT
-	-	TRBV11-3	TRBJ2-1	CASSLDRYNEQFF	TGTGCCAGCAGCTTAGACAGGTACAATGAGCAGTTCTTC
TRBD1	once	TRBV4-2	TRBJ2-7	CASSPRGDRGPYEQYF	TGTGCCAGCAGCCCTAGGGGGGACAGGGGGCCCTACGAGCAGTACTTC
-	-	TRBV18	TRBJ1-5	CASSPEESNQPQHF	TGTGCCAGCTCACCAGAAGAGAGCAATCAGCCCCAGCATTTT
-	-	TRBV11-1	TRBJ2-1	CASSLAPTSYNEQFF	TGTGCCAGCAGCCTAGCGCCCACTTCCTACAATGAGCAGTTCTTC
-	-	TRBV20-1	TRBJ2-3	CSLASTDTQYF	TGCAGCCTAGCGAGCACAGATACGCAGTATTTT
TRBD1	-	TRBV19	TRBJ2-1	CASHHRDRVGNEQFF	TGTGCCAGCCACCACCGGGACAGGGTGGGCAATGAGCAGTTCTTC
-	-	TRBV11-2	TRBJ2-3	CASSLRQSTGTDTQYF	TGTGCCAGCAGCTTACGACAGTCGACTGGGACAGATACGCAGTATTTT
TRBD1	-	TRBV4-2	TRBJ1-2	CASSQDWGSGGAVGYTF	TGTGCCAGCAGCCAAGATTGGGGGTCAGGGGGCGCGGTTGGCTACACCTTC
-	-	TRBV21-1	TRBJ1-1	CASSKAPHAYTTEAFF	TGTGCCAGCAGCAAAGCCCCACACGCTTATACCACTGAAGCTTTCTTT
TRBD1	-	TRBV4-3	TRBJ2-7	CASSQEAGGAYEQYF	TGCGCCAGCAGCCAAGAGGCAGGGGGCGCCTACGAGCAGTACTTC
-	-	TRBV9	TRBJ2-3	CASSPSTRPADTQYF	TGTGCCAGCAGCCCCTCCACTAGACCCGCAGATACGCAGTATTTT
TRBD2	-	TRBV9	TRBJ2-1	CASSSSGGPSSYNEQFF	TGTGCCAGCAGCTCTAGCGGGGGCCCTAGCTCCTACAATGAGCAGTTCTTC
TRBD2	-	TRBV6-1	TRBJ2-3	CASTRTSGGTDTQYF	TGTGCCAGCACCCGGACTAGCGGGGGCACAGATACGCAGTATTTT
TRBD2	-	TRBV2	TRBJ2-3	CASRRLAGITDTQYF	TGTGCCAGCAGAAGACTAGCGGGGATAACAGATACGCAGTATTTT
-	once	TRBV30	TRBJ2-7	CAWSVVPTTYEQYF	TGTGCCTGGAGTGTGGTGCCGACAACATACGAGCAGTACTTC
TRBD1	-	TRBV4-1	TRBJ1-2	CASSQDQGVYGYTF	TGCGCCAGCAGCCAAGATCAGGGGGTCTATGGCTACACCTTC
TRBD2	-	TRBV30	TRBJ2-3	CAWSVAGDVYTQYF	TGTGCCTGGAGCGTAGCGGGGGATGTATATACGCAGTATTTT
TRBD1	-	TRBV6-1	TRBJ2-7	CASSDAGTGSYEQYF	TGTGCCAGCAGTGACGCCGGGACAGGGAGCTACGAGCAGTACTTC
TRBD1	-	TRBV18	TRBJ2-5	CASSPNQGAGETQYF	TGTGCCAGCTCACCTAATCAGGGGGCCGGGGAGACCCAGTACTTC
TRBD1	few	TRBV27	TRBJ1-2	CASSLYPGGVYGYTF	TGTGCCAGCAGTTTATACCCAGGGGGCGTCTATGGCTACACCTTC
-	-	TRBV7-9	TRBJ2-1	CASSLAQTGEYNEQFF	TGTGCCAGCAGCTTAGCGCAGACGGGGGAATACAATGAGCAGTTCTTC
-	-	TRBV28	TRBJ2-3	CASSFVLRGFTDTQYF	TGTGCCAGCAGTTTCGTCCTTCGGGGGTTCACAGATACGCAGTATTTT
-	once	TRBV5-4	TRBJ2-1	CASSPPTGTYNEQFF	TGTGCCAGCAGCCCCCCGACTGGAACCTACAATGAGCAGTTCTTC
TRBD2	-	TRBV7-2	TRBJ2-3	CASSLAVGTSGRARDTQYF	TGTGCCAGCAGCTTAGCGGTCGGGACTAGCGGGAGGGCCAGAGATACGCAGTATTTT
TRBD1	-	TRBV7-3	TRBJ2-3	CASSFTGQKTDTQYF	TGTGCCAGCAGCTTTACGGGACAGAAAACAGATACGCAGTATTTT
TRBD2	-	TRBV20-1	TRBJ2-1	CSAGLVNEQFF	TGCAGTGCAGGACTAGTAAATGAGCAGTTCTTC
TRBD2	-	TRBV19	TRBJ2-1	CASSGYLAGFYNEQFF	TGTGCCAGTAGTGGGTACTTAGCGGGATTCTACAATGAGCAGTTCTTC
TRBD1	-	TRBV10-2	TRBJ1-6	CASRDRSSYNSPLHF	TGCGCCAGCCGGGACAGAAGCTCCTATAATTCACCCCTCCACTTT
TRBD2	-	TRBV7-2	TRBJ2-3	CASSLRLAGDTDTQYF	TGTGCCAGCAGCTTAAGGCTAGCGGGGGACACAGATACGCAGTATTTT
-	-	TRBV6-1	TRBJ2-5	CASIYGGGETQYF	TGTGCCAGCATCTACGGCGGAGGGGAGACCCAGTACTTC
TRBD2	-	TRBV6-1	TRBJ2-1	CASFTSGGWNEQFF	TGTGCCAGCTTCACTAGCGGGGGATGGAATGAGCAGTTCTTC
TRBD2	-	TRBV19	TRBJ2-1	CASSPRGTSGSIRNEQFF	TGTGCCAGTAGTCCAAGGGGGACTAGCGGGAGTATTAGAAATGAGCAGTTCTTC